This record concerns one TCR beta chain sequence. Its antigen specificity is not known. Base qualities are not at hand, and no much larger clone is one base apart. The sample belongs to a study of response to subunit inactivated influenza vaccine (dated by TCRdb to the late 2010s). Describing the broader study: To follow how T cells responded to a trivalent subunit inactivated influenza vaccine, the researchers relied on deep quantitative profiling of the T cell receptor repertoire.

The paper's findings and limits, for the study overall: It was suggested by the authors that each seasonal influenza vaccination may recruit only a limited number of new T cells.

The germline V gene encodes CDR1 SGHRS and CDR2 YFSETQ. The CDR3 sequence holds 18 residues, the cysteine and phenylalanine included. Here the CDR3 DNA is all that survives: 54 bases in frame from base 1. The junction shows trimming of 1 base on V and 0 bases on J, and the gene matches do not reach 5 bases of it. The method behind the library was RT-PCR. Instrument used: Illumina HiSeq 2500. TCRdb trimmed the raw reads at Q25, called clones with MiXCR and kept productive beta chains. Identical CDR3 proteins give one entry, which carries the most common genes and DNA. This sample comprises about 570,000 distinct CDR3 sequences, approximately 10% of them detected only once. 9.5% to 12% of the sample lies in the top ten. This sample also belongs to another study, concerning T cells expressing NK-cell markers. As the second study states: 5'RACE template switching, by which a universal primer site and unique molecular identifiers were added, was used to make TCR beta cDNA libraries. TCR beta-chain repertoires were profiled in sorted CD3+CD56+NKG2C+, CD3+CD56+NKG2C- and CD3+CD56-NKG2C+ T-cell subsets from fewer than 10 donors. Among the eight sequenced donors, seven were HCMV-seropositive and one was HCMV-seronegative. In several experiments an anti-gammadeltaTCR antibody was added to restrict sorting to alphabetaTCR-expressing T cells. For 6 or 7 donors, the dominant CD3+CD56+NKG2C+ clonotypes were among the top 10 CD8+ clonotypes and accounted for about 1.0-7.0% of CD8+ T cells. Those dominant clonotypes were again the most abundant among CD3+CD56-NKG2C+ cells in a few donors, at about 25-60.1%. It remained unclear whether the expanded NKG2C-expressing T cell clones were specific for HCMV antigens. Randomly selected healthy volunteers, three men and five women, were used as the eight sequenced donors. HCMV serostatus was determined by detecting HCMV-specific IgG in serum with a commercial ELISA kit. Peripheral blood mononuclear cells were isolated from blood by Ficoll density gradient centrifugation. For more than 5 donors, unsorted PBMC were also used to sequence bulk peripheral blood T-cell repertoires. Synthesis of cDNA was primed from the TCR beta constant segment and was followed by two consecutive PCR amplification steps. Libraries were sequenced as 2 x 150 bp reads on Illumina HiSeq 2000/2500, MiSeq or NextSeq. MIGEC was used to demultiplex reads and group the reads by UMI, and MiTCR was used to assemble and quantify clonotypes. To exclude erroneous sequences, any TCR cDNA sequence not supported by at least two reads was discarded. The tcR package was used for downstream repertoire analysis, and clonotypes were matched between fractions using CDR3 nucleotide sequence together with V segment. Antigen specificity was annotated against VDJdb with VDJmatch, allowing one amino acid substitution in CDR3.

This sequence originates from a man in his fifties who received an inactivated influenza vaccine. Donor details come from another sample of the same person, matched by shared clones. The starting material was PBMCs from blood, obtained on the day of vaccination. The receptor chain draws on TRBV5-1 and TRBJ2-1; 12 bases in between match TRBD2. Here the CDR3 is given as CASSLMSSGRASYNEQFF. In nucleotides, the sequence is TGCGCCAGCAGCTTGATGTCTAGCGGGAGGGCCTCCTACAATGAGCAGTTCTTC.